These T cell receptor beta chains were read from a single sample in a study of cytomegalovirus exposure and HLA in healthy donors. TCRdb's copy holds only in-frame clones and misses some; the assay was immunoSEQ multiplex PCR. The sample includes about 140,000 clones. The sample comprised PBMCs. These receptors originate from a woman between 18 and 29 years old in good health and CMV-seronegative. CDR3s include the opening cysteine and the closing phenylalanine or tryptophan. D genes are given only for firm matches.

TRBJ1-1,TRBV7-9,-,TGTGCCAGCAGCCTGGGCGACATTAGGGGAACTGAAGCTTTCTTT,CASSLGDIRGTEAFF
TRBJ1-1,TRBV5-6,-,TGTGCCAGCAGCGCCCCGGGGGTCATATTCCTCTTTTTAAACACTGAAGCTTTCTTT,CASSAPGVIFLFLNTEAFF
TRBJ2-3,TRBV5-1,-,TGCGCCAGCAGCCAGTCCAGGACACTGAGGAGCACAGATACGCAGTATTTT,CASSQSRTLRSTDTQYF
TRBJ1-4,TRBV14,-,TGTGCCAGCAGCCAAATTGGGAGTGAAAAACTGTTTTTT,CASSQIGSEKLFF
TRBJ2-5,TRBV6-1,-,TGTGCCAGCAGTGAATGGGGCTTCTCCACGGGACAACGGAGGGAGACCCAGTACTTC,CASSEWGFSTGQRRETQYF
TRBJ1-1,TRBV6-1,TRBD1,TGTGCCAGCAGTGAAGCGGGACAGGGGACTGAAGCTTTCTTT,CASSEAGQGTEAFF
TRBJ2-5,TRBV5-3,-,TGTGCCAGAAGCTTGGCGCCAGCGGAGCAAGGGGAGACCCAGTACTTC,CARSLAPAEQGETQYF
TRBJ1-1,TRBV29-1,-,TGCAGCGCTGAAAATGTAGGAGAGGACACTGAAGCTTTCTTT,CSAENVGEDTEAFF
TRBJ2-7,TRBV21-1,-,TGTGCCAGCAGCAAGGAGACTAGCGGCTATAGGGAGCAGTACTTC,CASSKETSGYREQYF
TRBJ2-1,TRBV6-5,-,TGTGCCAGCAGTTCCCTCCGGGGGGCGGGTGGTGAGCAGTTCTTC,CASSSLRGAGGEQFF
TRBJ2-7,TRBV5-5,TRBD2,TGTGCCAGCAGCTCTCGGCGGGAGGCCTCCTACGAGCAGTACTTC,CASSSRREASYEQYF
TRBJ1-2,TRBV29-1,TRBD1,TGCAGCGTGGGGGACAGGGTTGGGGTCTATGGCTACACCTTC,CSVGDRVGVYGYTF
TRBJ1-5,TRBV18,-,TGTGCCAGCTCACCAGACAGAAATCAGCCCCAGCATTTT,CASSPDRNQPQHF
TRBJ1-5,TRBV19,-,TGTGCCAGTAGACAATTATGGGGAGGGGTCACCCAGCCCCAGCATTTT,CASRQLWGGVTQPQHF
TRBJ1-1,TRBV19,-,TGTGCCAGTAGTATAAATTACGGGGTAGCTTTCTTT,CASSINYGVAFF
TRBJ2-2,TRBV7-8,-,TGTGCCAGCAGCTTAGCCAACCGGTTCACCGGGGAGCTGTTTTTT,CASSLANRFTGELFF
TRBJ2-3,TRBV19,-,TGTGCCAGTAGTGCAAGGAGAGGCAGGGTCACAGATACGCAGTATTTT,CASSARRGRVTDTQYF
TRBJ2-7,TRBV7-9,-,TGTGCCAGCAGCCCCTGGCGGGGGCAGAAAGACGAGCAGTACTTC,CASSPWRGQKDEQYF
TRBJ2-2,TRBV14,-,TGTGCCAGCAGCCAAGTTACGGGCACCGGGGAGCTGTTTTTT,CASSQVTGTGELFF
TRBJ2-1,TRBV11-2,TRBD2,TGTGCCAGCAGCTCGGGACTAGCGGGATACAATGAGCAGTTCTTC,CASSSGLAGYNEQFF
TRBJ2-5,TRBV7-8,-,TGTGCCAGCAGCTTAGACAGGGAGACCCAGTACTTC,CASSLDRETQYF
TRBJ2-2,TRBV6-5,-,TGTGCCAGCAGAGATGGGACACTAAACACCGGGGAGCTGTTTTTT,CASRDGTLNTGELFF
TRBJ2-7,TRBV5-1,TRBD2,TGCGCCAGCAGTTCCGGGACTAGCGGGGTCTACGAGCAGTACTTC,CASSSGTSGVYEQYF
TRBJ1-2,TRBV5-1,-,TGCGCCAGCAGCGATGGACAGCCCCCTAACTATGGCTACACCTTC,CASSDGQPPNYGYTF
TRBJ2-1,TRBV10-3,-,TGTGCCATCAGATGGGGGCCCAATGAGCAGTTCTTC,CAIRWGPNEQFF
TRBJ1-2,TRBV28,-,TGTGCCAGCAGTTTAATGGCAGGCCATGGCTACACCTTC,CASSLMAGHGYTF
TRBJ2-6,TRBV19,TRBD2,TGTGCCAGTAGGATAAGGGGCCTAGCGGGCGCCCCGAACTCTGGGGCCAACGTCCTGACTTTC,CASRIRGLAGAPNSGANVLTF
TRBJ2-7,TRBV7-9,-,TGTGCCAGCAGCTTACCCCTCTCCTTCTACGAGCAGTACTTC,CASSLPLSFYEQYF
TRBJ2-5,TRBV12-5,TRBD1,TGTGCTAGTGGTAGCTCGACAGGGGGCTCGGAAGAGACCCAGTACTTC,CASGSSTGGSEETQYF
TRBJ1-2,TRBV7-9,-,TGTGCCAGCAGCTTAGGTAACGGTGGCTACACCTTC,CASSLGNGGYTF
TRBJ2-3,TRBV7-3,TRBD2,TGTGCCAGCAGCTTAAATAGCGGGATCACAGATACGCAGTATTTT,CASSLNSGITDTQYF
TRBJ2-1,TRBV7-9,-,TGTGCCAGCAGCTTAGCCACGTCTGGGCAAAAGATCTTC,CASSLATSGQKIF
TRBJ2-3,TRBV7-9,TRBD2,TGTGCCAGCAGCTATCCTAGCGGGAGGGGGGTCGCAGATACGCAGTATTTT,CASSYPSGRGVADTQYF
TRBJ2-3,TRBV4-2,-,TGTGCCAGCAGCCAACAGGCAGGGGGGCAGGATACGCAGTATTTT,CASSQQAGGQDTQYF
TRBJ2-5,TRBV7-3,-,TGTGCCAGCAGCTTAAACGGCGGGACCGCCGGGGAGACCCAGTACTTC,CASSLNGGTAGETQYF
TRBJ1-4,TRBV9,TRBD1,TGTGCCAGCAGCGTAGGGCAGGGGGGAGGTGAACTGTTTTTT,CASSVGQGGGELFF
TRBJ1-5,TRBV6-5,-,TGTGCCAGCAGTTCATATGGACAGATCCCCAATCAGCCCCAGCATTTT,CASSSYGQIPNQPQHF